The 4 T cell receptor beta chains given below trace back to one sample, sequenced in a study of T cell responses to AZD1222 COVID-19 vaccine. Profiling relied on immunoSEQ multiplex PCR, and the TCRdb table lists in-frame clones only, not all of them. The sample contains just under 90,000 clones, 75% to 90% of which appear only once. The specimen was peripheral blood, collected 28 days after the second AZD1222 dose. The receptors derive from an adult who received the AZD1222 COVID-19 vaccine.

The V call is TRBV9, the J call TRBJ1-3, with D perhaps TRBD1 (5 bases). Looked up from germline, CDR1 is SGDLS and CDR2 is YYNGEE. V lost 3 bases and J lost 3, with 16 bases in between. The CDR3 contains 16 residues. CDR3 in amino acids: CASSEPRGRVGNTIYF. As DNA, the CDR3 is TGTGCCAGCAGCGAGCCCCGTGGCAGGGTTGGAAACACCATATATTTT.

The chain has TRBV4-2 and TRBJ2-5, with a weak D call TRBD2 (6 bases). Germline V gives CDR1 LGHNA, CDR2 YNFKEQ. V gave up 4 bases and J gave up 4 bases, with 16 bases separating them. The CDR3 length is 15 residues. The CDR3 region is CASSPNGGSRETQYF. Written as DNA, the CDR3 is TGTGCCAGCAGCCCCAACGGGGGTTCGAGAGAGACCCAGTACTTC.

This chain joins TRBV6-2 or TRBV6-3 and TRBJ2-4, with unresolved D. This CDR3 contains 14 residues. V was shortened by 0 bases and J by 6 bases, with 9 bases between the two germline ends. The germline V gene has CDR1 MNHEY and CDR2 SVGEGT. The chain's CDR3 is CASSYSALGNIQYF. CDR3 in DNA: TGTGCCAGCAGTTACTCCGCCCTGGGAAACATTCAGTACTTC.

This rearrangement joins TRBV3-1 (or the pseudogene TRBV3-2) to TRBJ1-1; D is uncertain. Trimming took 4 bases from V and 4 from J, leaving 7 bases between them. Per the germline V gene, CDR1 is LGHDT and CDR2 is YNNKEL (reference sequence). The CDR3 is 12 residues long. CDR3 region: CASSRGTTEAFF. The CDR3 DNA reads as TGTGCCAGCAGCCGGGGAACCACTGAAGCTTTCTTT.